This T cell receptor (beta chain) was sequenced for a study of blood T cell repertoires in COVID-19. In the study overall: COVID-19 samples collected from the United States, Italy and Spain covered acute and convalescent phases. PBMCs, B-cell-depleted T cells, or T cells were the source of the cDNA or gDNA that made up the material.

The CDR3 totals 15 residues. The V and J ends lost 4 bases and 2 bases respectively, with 12 bases between them. In germline, CDR1 is LGHDT, CDR2 YNNKEL (reference sequence). Per the original data handling: Amplification of reference gene primers provided the estimated nucleated cell counts. Data came from immunoSEQ multiplex PCR; TCRdb stores just in-frame clones and leaves some out. The DNA was the basis for D and trimming; V, J and clone size are from that table. The sample consists of about 320,000 clones, roughly nine tenths of them appearing once. This clone appeared once. This TCR derives from a man aged 18 to 30 who had recovered from COVID-19. What was sequenced was peripheral blood. The gene calls are TRBV3-1 (or the pseudogene TRBV3-2) and TRBJ2-1; possible D gene TRBD1, 6 bases. CDR3 in amino acids: CASSPARGTYNEQFF. In nucleotides, the CDR3 is TGTGCCAGCAGCCCCGCAAGGGGGACCTACAATGAGCAGTTCTTC.